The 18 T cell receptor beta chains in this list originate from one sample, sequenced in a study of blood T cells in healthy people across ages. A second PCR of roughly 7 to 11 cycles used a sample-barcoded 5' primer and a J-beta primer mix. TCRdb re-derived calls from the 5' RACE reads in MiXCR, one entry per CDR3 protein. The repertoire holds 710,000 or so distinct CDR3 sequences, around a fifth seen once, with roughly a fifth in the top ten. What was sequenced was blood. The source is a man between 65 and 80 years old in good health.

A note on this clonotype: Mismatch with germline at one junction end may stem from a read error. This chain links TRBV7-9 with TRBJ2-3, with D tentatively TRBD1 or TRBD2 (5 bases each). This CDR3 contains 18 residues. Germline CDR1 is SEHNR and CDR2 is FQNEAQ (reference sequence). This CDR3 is CVSSIPGRVITSTDTQYF. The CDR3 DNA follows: TGTGTCAGCAGCATACCGGGACGGGTGATTACTAGCACAGATACGCAGTATTTT.

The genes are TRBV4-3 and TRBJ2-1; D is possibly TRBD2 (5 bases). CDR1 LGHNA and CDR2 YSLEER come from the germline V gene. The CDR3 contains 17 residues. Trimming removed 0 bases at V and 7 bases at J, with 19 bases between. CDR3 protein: CASSQESDPIPGNEQFF. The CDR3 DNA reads TGCGCCAGCAGCCAAGAATCGGACCCTATTCCGGGGAATGAGCAGTTCTTC.

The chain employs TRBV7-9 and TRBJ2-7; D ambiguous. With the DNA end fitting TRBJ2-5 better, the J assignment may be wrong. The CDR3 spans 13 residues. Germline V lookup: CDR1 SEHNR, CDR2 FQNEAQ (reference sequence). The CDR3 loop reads CASSSDTGETQYF. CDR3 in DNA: TGTGCCAGCAGCTCAGACACCGGAGAGACCCAGTACTTC.

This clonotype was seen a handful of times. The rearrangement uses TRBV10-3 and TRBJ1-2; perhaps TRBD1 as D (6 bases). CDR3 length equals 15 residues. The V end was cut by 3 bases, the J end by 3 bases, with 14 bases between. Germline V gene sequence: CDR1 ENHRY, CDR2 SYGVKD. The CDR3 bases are TGTGCCATCAGTGAAGGACAGATGGGGTACTATGGCTACACCTTC. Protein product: CAISEGQMGYYGYTF.

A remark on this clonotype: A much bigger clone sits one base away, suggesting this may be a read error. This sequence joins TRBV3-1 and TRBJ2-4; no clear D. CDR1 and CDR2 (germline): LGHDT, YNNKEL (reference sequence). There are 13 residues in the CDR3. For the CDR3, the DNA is TGTGCCAGCAGCCAAGAGGTCAAAAACTTTCAGTACTTC. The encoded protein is CASSQEVKNFQYF. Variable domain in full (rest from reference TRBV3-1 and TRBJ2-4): DTAVSQTPKYLVTQMGNDKSIKCEQNLGHDTMYWYKQDSKKFLKIMFSYNNKELIINETVPNRFSPKSPDKAHLNLHINSLELGDSAVYFCASSQEVKNFQYFGAGTRLSVL.

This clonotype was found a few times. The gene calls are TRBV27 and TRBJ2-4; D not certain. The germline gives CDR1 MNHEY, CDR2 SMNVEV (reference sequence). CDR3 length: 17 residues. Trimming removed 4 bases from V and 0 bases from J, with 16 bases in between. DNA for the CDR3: TGTGCCAGCAGTTCAAACCATGCTGAACTAGCCAAAAACATTCAGTACTTC. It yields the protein CASSSNHAELAKNIQYF.

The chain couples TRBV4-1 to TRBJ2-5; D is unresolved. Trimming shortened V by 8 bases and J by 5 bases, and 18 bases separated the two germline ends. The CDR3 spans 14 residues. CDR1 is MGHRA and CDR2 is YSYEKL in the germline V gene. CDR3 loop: CASQDLKSQETQYF. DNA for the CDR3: TGCGCCAGCCAAGATCTTAAATCCCAGGAGACCCAGTACTTC.

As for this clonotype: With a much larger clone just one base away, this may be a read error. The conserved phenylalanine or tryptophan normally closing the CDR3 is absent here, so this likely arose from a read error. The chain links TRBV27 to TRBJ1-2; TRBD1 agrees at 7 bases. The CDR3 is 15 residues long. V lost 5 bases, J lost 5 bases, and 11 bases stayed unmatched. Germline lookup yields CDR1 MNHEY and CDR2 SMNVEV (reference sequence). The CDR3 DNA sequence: TGTGCCAGCAGTGAGGGACAGCCGGGGGCTTATGGCTACACCCTC. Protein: CASSEGQPGAYGYTL.

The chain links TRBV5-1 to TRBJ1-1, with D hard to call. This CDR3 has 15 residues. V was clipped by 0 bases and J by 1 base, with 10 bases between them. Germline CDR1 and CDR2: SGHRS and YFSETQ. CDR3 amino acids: CASSLGQRGNTEAFF. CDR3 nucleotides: TGCGCCAGCAGCTTGGGGCAGCGGGGGAACACTGAAGCTTTCTTT. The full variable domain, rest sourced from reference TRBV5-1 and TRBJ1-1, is KAGVTQTPRYLIKTRGQQVTLSCSPISGHRSVSWYQQTPGQGLQFLFEYFSETQRNKGNFPGRFSGRQFSNSRSEMNVSTLELGDSALYLCASSLGQRGNTEAFFGQGTRLTVV.

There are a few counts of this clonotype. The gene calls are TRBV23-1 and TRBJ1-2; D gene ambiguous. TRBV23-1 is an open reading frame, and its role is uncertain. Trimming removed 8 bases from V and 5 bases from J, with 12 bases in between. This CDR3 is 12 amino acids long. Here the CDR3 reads CASGYASYGYTF. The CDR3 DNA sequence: TGCGCCAGCGGATATGCAAGTTATGGCTACACCTTC.

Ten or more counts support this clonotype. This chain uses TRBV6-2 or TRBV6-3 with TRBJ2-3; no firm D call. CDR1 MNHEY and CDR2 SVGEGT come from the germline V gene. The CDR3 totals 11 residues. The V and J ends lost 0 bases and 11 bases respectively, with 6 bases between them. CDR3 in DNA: TGTGCCAGCAGTTACTCGAGCCTGCAGTATTTT. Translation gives CASSYSSLQYF.

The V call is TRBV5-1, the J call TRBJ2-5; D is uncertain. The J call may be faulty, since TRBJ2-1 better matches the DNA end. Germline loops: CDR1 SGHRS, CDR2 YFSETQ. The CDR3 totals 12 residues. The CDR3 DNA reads TGCGCCAGCAGCCTCCTCGCCAATGAGCAGTTCTTC. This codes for CASSLLANEQFF.

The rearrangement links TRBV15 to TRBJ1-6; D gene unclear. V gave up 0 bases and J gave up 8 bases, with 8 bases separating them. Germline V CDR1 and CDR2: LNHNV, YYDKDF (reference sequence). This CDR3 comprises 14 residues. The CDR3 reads CATSREGNDSPLHF. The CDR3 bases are TGTGCCACCAGCAGAGAGGGGAATGATTCACCCCTCCACTTT.

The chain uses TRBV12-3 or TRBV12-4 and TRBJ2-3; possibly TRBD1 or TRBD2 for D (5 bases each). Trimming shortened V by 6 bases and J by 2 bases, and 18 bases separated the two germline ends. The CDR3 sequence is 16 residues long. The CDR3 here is CASSPQGRITTDTQYF. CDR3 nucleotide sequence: TGTGCCAGCAGCCCTCAGGGACGGATTACCACAGATACGCAGTATTTT.

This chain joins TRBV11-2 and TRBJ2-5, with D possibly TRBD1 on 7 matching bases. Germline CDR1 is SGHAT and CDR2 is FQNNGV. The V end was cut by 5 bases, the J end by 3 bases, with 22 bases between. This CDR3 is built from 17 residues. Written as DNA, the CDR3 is TGTGCCAGCAGCAACCACAGGGGAGGTTTGAAGAAAGAGACCCAGTACTTC. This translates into CASSNHRGGLKKETQYF.

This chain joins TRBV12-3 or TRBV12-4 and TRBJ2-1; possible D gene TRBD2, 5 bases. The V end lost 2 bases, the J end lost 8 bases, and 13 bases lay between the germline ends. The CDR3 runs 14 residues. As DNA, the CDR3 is TGTGCCAGCAGTTTACTAGCAAGTGTGCATGAGCAGTTCTTC. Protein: CASSLLASVHEQFF.

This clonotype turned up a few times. The CDR3 here is CASSEYLLYEQYF. Here the CDR3 DNA reads TGTGCCAGCAGTGAATATCTGCTGTACGAGCAGTACTTC. The genes are TRBV6-1 and TRBJ2-7; D is undetermined. CDR1 is MNHNS, CDR2 SASEGT, per germline. With 2 bases removed from V and 4 bases from J, the gap between germline ends came to 9 bases. CDR3 length: 13 residues.

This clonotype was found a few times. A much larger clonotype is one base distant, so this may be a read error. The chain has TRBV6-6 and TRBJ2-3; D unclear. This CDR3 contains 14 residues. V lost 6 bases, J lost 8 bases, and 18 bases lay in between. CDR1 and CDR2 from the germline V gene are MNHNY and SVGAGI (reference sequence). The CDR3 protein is CASSSLGRAGTQYF. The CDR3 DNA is TGTGCCAGCAGCTCCCTGGGTAGGGCAGGTACGCAGTATTTT.